The clone carrying this T cell receptor (beta chain) was counted only a few times. Original methodology: Amplification with reference gene primers provided the estimates of nucleated cell counts. Clones were read by immunoSEQ multiplex PCR, and TCRdb kept only the in-frame ones, dropping some. V, J and clone size reflect that table, while D and trimming were determined from the DNA. Of about 140,000 clones detected, nearly 80% appear once; the ten largest clones hold less than 3%. V shed 3 bases and J shed 1 base, with 7 bases lying between them. Germline V gives CDR1 SNHLY, CDR2 FYNNEI. The CDR3 extends over 14 amino acids. This sample is part of a study of blood T cell repertoires in COVID-19. Across the whole study: Samples of COVID-19 (acute and convalescent) were obtained from the United States, Italy and Spain.

Which cohort a participant joined came from the clinical history participants gave. This receptor was taken from a woman aged 45-60 years who had recovered from COVID-19. The chain employs TRBV2 and TRBJ1-5; D is uncertain. Sequenced sample: PBMCs or T cells enriched from blood (not recorded which). The CDR3 loop is CASSDTASNQPQHF. CDR3 nucleotides: TGTGCCAGCAGTGACACAGCAAGCAATCAGCCCCAGCATTTT.